A single sample gave rise to the 25 T cell receptor beta chains below, sequenced in a study of radiotherapy plus CTLA-4 blockade in lung cancer (dated by TCRdb to 2017 to 2018). The method behind the library was the immunoSEQ multiplex PCR assay. The immuneACCESS repertoire file appears here via TCRdb, limited to in-frame rearrangements. These files lack a portion of the clones; in checked studies, under half of the deficit traces to unresolved V genes, and the cause of the others is not known. For this sample the table gives approximately 83,000 clones, of which about 78% were detected only once. The ten biggest clones cover approximately 4% of the sample. The specimen comprised peripheral blood, sampled from a patient treated with radiotherapy plus ipilimumab. These receptors were obtained from a human donor with non-small cell lung cancer who had a partial response to radiotherapy plus ipilimumab. Some clones in this sample may be carry-over from other donors' samples.

The gene calls are TRBV5-1 and TRBJ1-1; TRBD1 might be the D (6 bases). V was clipped by 4 bases and J by 8 bases, with 12 bases between them. The V gene's germline CDR1 is SGHRS and CDR2 YFSETQ. The CDR3 extends over 12 amino acids. In DNA form, the CDR3 reads TGCGCCAGCAGCCGGCGGACAGAAGAAGCTTTCTTT. It specifies CASSRRTEEAFF.

This sequence joins TRBV4-3 and TRBJ1-5, with TRBD1 matching 7 bases. This CDR3 contains 15 residues. Germline CDR1 LGHNA, CDR2 YSLEER. J lost 7 bases, V lost 8 bases, and 14 bases had no gene match. CDR3: CASSKRQGDWQPQHF. The CDR3 DNA reads as TGCGCCAGCTCAAAGAGGCAGGGGGATTGGCAGCCCCAGCATTTT.

V gene TRBV6-5 combines with J gene TRBJ2-1; 10 nucleotides agree with TRBD1. The CDR3 extends over 13 amino acids. The junction had 2 bases not matched to a gene; V was cut back by 3 bases and J by 9 bases. Germline-derived CDR1 and CDR2 are MNHEY and SVGAGI. DNA of the CDR3: TGTGCCAGCAGTTATCGGACAGGGGGTGAGCAGTTCTTC. Translating it yields CASSYRTGGEQFF.

The chain links TRBV6-5 to TRBJ2-1; D is possibly TRBD1 (6 bases). There are 15 residues in the CDR3. The V end lost 8 bases, the J end lost 9 bases, and 23 bases lay between the germline ends. Germline CDR1 is MNHEY and CDR2 is SVGAGI. DNA of the CDR3: TGTGCCAGCGAGCCTTTCGACAGGTTAGGCGGTGAGCAGTTCTTC. Translating it yields CASEPFDRLGGEQFF.

The chain links TRBV6-5 to TRBJ2-2; D is uncertain. Trimming shortened V by 5 bases and J by 7 bases, and 11 bases separated the two germline ends. The CDR3 spans 13 residues. The V gene's germline CDR1 is MNHEY and CDR2 SVGAGI. The CDR3 region has the DNA TGTGCCAGCAGTATTGGTTTGAGCGGGGAGCTGTTTTTT. It translates to CASSIGLSGELFF.

The chain carries TRBV4-2 and TRBJ1-2; D is perhaps TRBD1 (6 bases). V lost 6 bases and J lost 6, with 11 bases in between. The CDR3 consists of 12 residues. Germline V lookup: CDR1 LGHNA, CDR2 YNFKEQ. Here the CDR3 DNA reads TGTGCCAGCAGAGGGGGTCCCAATGGCTACACCTTC. Its translation is CASRGGPNGYTF.

V is TRBV6-5 and J is TRBJ1-4; no clear D gene. V lost 6 bases to trimming and J lost 8 bases, with 4 bases between them. Germline V CDR1 and CDR2: MNHEY, SVGAGI. The CDR3 is 10 amino acids. CDR3 protein: CASRSEKLFF. The CDR3 nucleotides are TGTGCCAGCAGGTCGGAAAAACTGTTTTTT.

This clone was detected once. The chain uses TRBV5-4 and TRBJ2-7; D not certain. Per germline, CDR1 SGHNT and CDR2 YYREEE (reference sequence). V was clipped by 4 bases and J by 0 bases, with 8 bases between them. CDR3 length: 13 amino acids. DNA for the CDR3: TGTGCCAGCAGCCGGGTAAGCTCCTACGAGCAGTACTTC. This sequence encodes CASSRVSSYEQYF. Looking up the rest from reference TRBV5-4 and TRBJ2-7 gives the full variable domain: ETGVTQSPTHLIKTRGQQVTLRCSSQSGHNTVSWYQQALGQGPQFIFQYYREEENGRGNFPPRFSGLQFPNYSSELNVNALELDDSALYLCASSRVSSYEQYFGPGTRLTVT.

This chain uses TRBV19 with TRBJ1-2; the D gene is possibly TRBD1 (6 bases). Trimming removed 4 bases at V and 6 bases at J, with 12 bases between. Germline V lookup: CDR1 LNHDA, CDR2 SQIVND (reference sequence). CDR3 size: 13 residues. CDR3 bases: TGTGCCAGTAGTACAGACAGGTACCATGGCTACACCTTC. Translating gives CASSTDRYHGYTF.

This chain links TRBV7-3 with TRBJ1-1; no clear D. CDR1 is SGHTA and CDR2 is FQGTGA in the germline V gene. This CDR3 has 13 residues. Trimming removed 1 base at V and 2 bases at J, with 5 bases between. This chain's CDR3 is CASSLNRNTEAFF. CDR3 sequence (DNA): TGTGCCAGCAGCTTAAACAGAAACACTGAAGCTTTCTTT.

V gene TRBV10-3 combines with J gene TRBJ2-7; the D gene is possibly TRBD1 (7 bases). The germline V gene encodes CDR1 ENHRY and CDR2 SYGVKD. With 2 bases removed from V and 6 bases from J, the gap between germline ends came to 20 bases. The CDR3 runs to 16 residues. The CDR3 DNA sequence: TGTGCCATCAGTGAGCCTCGACCAGGGGGGCGTCTCGAGCAGTACTTC. It specifies CAISEPRPGGRLEQYF.

The chain combines TRBV9 with TRBJ2-3, with 13 bases matching TRBD2. Germline V lookup: CDR1 SGDLS, CDR2 YYNGEE. The CDR3 length is 16 residues. V lost 4 bases, J lost 6 bases, and 8 bases stayed unmatched. Here the CDR3 reads CASSPRGTSGVDTQYF. The CDR3 DNA follows: TGTGCCAGCAGCCCAAGAGGGACTAGCGGGGTTGATACGCAGTATTTT.

The V and J genes are TRBV6-1 and TRBJ1-1; D is unresolved. Trimming shortened V by 3 bases and J by 0 bases, and 8 bases separated the two germline ends. Germline CDR1 MNHNS, CDR2 SASEGT. The CDR3 is 14 amino acids. The DNA for the CDR3 is TGTGCCAGCAGTGAGAGCAATTTGAACACTGAAGCTTTCTTT. This sequence encodes CASSESNLNTEAFF.

The rearrangement uses TRBV20-1 and TRBJ1-2; 7 bases map to TRBD1. J lost 8 bases, V lost 5 bases, and 5 bases had no gene match. The germline CDR1 and CDR2 sequences are DFQATT and SNEGSKA (reference sequence). This CDR3 region has 11 residues. The CDR3 DNA follows: TGCAGTGCTCTAGACAGGGTCGGCTACACCTTC. The encoded protein is CSALDRVGYTF.

The chain links TRBV7-9 to TRBJ2-1; the match to TRBD2 covers 8 bases. CDR3 length equals 16 residues. V lost 7 bases to trimming and J lost 8 bases; unmatched junction nucleotides: 16. CDR1 and CDR2 (germline): SEHNR, FQNEAQ (reference sequence). CDR3 amino acids: CASTPLYGRAGYEQFF. CDR3 DNA: TGTGCCAGCACCCCGCTCTACGGGAGGGCCGGTTATGAGCAGTTCTTC.

The chain combines TRBV19 with TRBJ1-2; unclear D gene. Germline V gene lookup returns CDR1 LNHDA and CDR2 SQIVND (reference sequence). Trimming removed 1 base at V and 1 base at J, with 4 bases between. The CDR3 spans 13 residues. The CDR3 here is CASSIGVNYGYTF. DNA of the CDR3: TGTGCCAGTAGTATAGGAGTTAACTATGGCTACACCTTC.

The rearrangement joins TRBV11-2 to TRBJ2-2, with a possible D match to TRBD1 (5 bases). The CDR3 contains 12 residues. Germline CDR1 SGHAT, CDR2 FQNNGV. V was pared by 11 bases and J by 8 bases, with 15 bases between. The DNA for the CDR3 is TGTGCCCCTGGCCAGGCAGGGGGGGAGCTGTTTTTT. Encoded protein: CAPGQAGGELFF.

The chain links TRBV7-2 to TRBJ2-7, with 8 bases identical to TRBD1. The germline CDR1 and CDR2 sequences are SGHTA and FQGNSA. Trimming took 5 bases from V and 2 from J; bases not matched to a gene: 8. The CDR3 sequence is 15 residues long. This chain's CDR3 is CASSTQTTGAYEQYF. CDR3 in DNA: TGTGCCAGCAGCACCCAGACGACAGGGGCCTACGAGCAGTACTTC.

The genes are TRBV6-5 and TRBJ1-5; 7 bases line up with TRBD1. The germline V gene encodes CDR1 MNHEY and CDR2 SVGAGI. The CDR3 consists of 14 residues. J gave up 4 bases and V 6 bases, and 6 bases lay outside the gene matches. The CDR3 reads CASRRDRDNQPQHF. Here the CDR3 DNA reads TGTGCCAGCAGGCGGGACAGAGATAATCAGCCCCAGCATTTT.

V and J are TRBV30 and TRBJ1-4; tentative D call: TRBD1 (5 bases). CDR1 and CDR2 (germline): GTSNPN, SVGIG (reference sequence). CDR3 length: 15 residues. Trimming removed 5 bases at V and 1 base at J, with 14 bases between. The CDR3 nucleotides are TGTGCCTGGGGGGGGGTCCTCGGAACTAATGAAAAACTGTTTTTT. Translation gives CAWGGVLGTNEKLFF.

The chain employs TRBV12-1 and TRBJ2-2; the tabulated D call, TRBD2, remains unverified against the DNA. TRBV12-1 is a pseudogene segment. The CDR3 length is 17 residues. The CDR3 is CASSPSGKSPNTGELFF. CDR3 bases: TGTGCCAGCAGCCCTAGCGGGAAAAGCCCGAACACCGGGGAGCTGTTTTTT.

This sequence joins TRBV2 and TRBJ1-6, with D perhaps TRBD1 (5 bases). The CDR3 sequence is 15 residues long. CDR1 SNHLY and CDR2 FYNNEI come from the germline V gene. V gave up 7 bases and J gave up 2 bases, with 12 bases separating them. The CDR3 DNA is TGTGCCAGCAAAATGGACACCACCTATAATTCACCCCTCCACTTT. As protein: CASKMDTTYNSPLHF.

The chain links TRBV7-9 to TRBJ2-1; TRBD1 matches 9 bases. The V gene's germline CDR1 is SEHNR and CDR2 FQNEAQ (reference sequence). V shed 0 bases, J shed 8 bases, and the junction held 2 bases outside the gene matches. The CDR3 is 14 amino acids. Here the CDR3 reads CASSLARDRDEQFF. CDR3 sequence (DNA): TGTGCCAGCAGCTTAGCCCGGGACAGGGATGAGCAGTTCTTC. The full variable domain, completed using reference TRBV7-9 and TRBJ2-1, is DTGVSQNPRHKITKRGQNVTFRCDPISEHNRLYWYRQTLGQGPEFLTYFQNEAQLEKSRLLSDRFSAERPKGSFSTLEIQRTEQGDSAMYLCASSLARDRDEQFFGPGTRLTVL.

This chain connects TRBV5-1 to TRBJ2-7, with 7 positions matching TRBD1. V gave up 5 bases and J gave up 0 bases; unmatched junction bases: 8. Germline V gene data show CDR1 as SGHRS and CDR2 as YFSETQ. The CDR3 is 15 residues long. DNA of the CDR3: TGCGCCAGCAGAGCAGGGACAGCTCTCTCCTACGAGCAGTACTTC. Protein product: CASRAGTALSYEQYF.

This sequence joins TRBV6-5 and TRBJ1-5; TRBD1 agrees at 7 bases. The germline V gene has CDR1 MNHEY and CDR2 SVGAGI. V was clipped by 9 bases and J by 4 bases; unmatched bases: 9. The CDR3 covers 14 residues. CDR3 residues: CASAGIQGNQPQHF. DNA of the CDR3: TGTGCCAGTGCCGGAATACAGGGGAATCAGCCCCAGCATTTT.